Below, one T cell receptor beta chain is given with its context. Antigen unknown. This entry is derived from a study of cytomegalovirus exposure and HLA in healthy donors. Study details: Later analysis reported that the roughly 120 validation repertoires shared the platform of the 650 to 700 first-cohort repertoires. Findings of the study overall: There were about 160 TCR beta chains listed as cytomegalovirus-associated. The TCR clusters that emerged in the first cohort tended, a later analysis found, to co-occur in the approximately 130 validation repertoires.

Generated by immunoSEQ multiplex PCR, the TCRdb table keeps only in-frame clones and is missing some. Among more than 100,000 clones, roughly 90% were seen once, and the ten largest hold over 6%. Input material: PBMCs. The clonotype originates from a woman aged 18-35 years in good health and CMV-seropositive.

CDR3 sequence reads: CASSSRSGTGDMFRGYF. The CDR3 DNA is TGTGCCAGCAGCTCCCGCTCCGGGACAGGAGACATGTTTCGGGGGTACTTC. This chain connects TRBV7-9 to TRBJ2-7, with 8 bases aligning to TRBD1. V was pared by 4 bases and J by 12 bases, with 23 bases of the junction left unmatched. The CDR3 is 17 residues long. CDR1 is SEHNR, CDR2 FQNEAQ, per germline (reference sequence).